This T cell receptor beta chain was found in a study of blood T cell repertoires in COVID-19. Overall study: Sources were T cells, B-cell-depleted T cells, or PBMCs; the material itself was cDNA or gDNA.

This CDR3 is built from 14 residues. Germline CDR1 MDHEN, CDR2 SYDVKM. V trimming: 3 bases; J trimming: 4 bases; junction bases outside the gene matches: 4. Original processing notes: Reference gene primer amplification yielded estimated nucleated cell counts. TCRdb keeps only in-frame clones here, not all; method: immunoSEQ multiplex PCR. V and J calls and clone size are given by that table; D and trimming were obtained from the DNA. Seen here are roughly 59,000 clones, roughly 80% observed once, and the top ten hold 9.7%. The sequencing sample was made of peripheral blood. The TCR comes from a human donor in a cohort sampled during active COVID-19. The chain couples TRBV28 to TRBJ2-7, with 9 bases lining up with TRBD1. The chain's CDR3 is CASSFGTGRYEQYF. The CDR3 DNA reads TGTGCCAGCAGTTTCGGGACAGGGAGGTACGAGCAGTACTTC.